This TCR beta chain was profiled in a study of T cells after yellow fever vaccination. V was shortened by 6 bases and J by 5 bases, with 28 bases between the two germline ends. Germline V gene sequence: CDR1 MNHEY, CDR2 SVGAGI. This CDR3 has 18 amino acids. A universal primer site and UMIs were added as TCR cDNA was made by 5'RACE template switching. TCRdb re-called the 5' RACE reads with MiXCR, one entry per CDR3 protein. The data show about 260,000 distinct CDR3 sequences, 3.6% seen once. Broader study findings: Subsequent booster samples again held most clones from primary vaccination (96% CD4, just under 90% CD8). Though weaker, the secondary response peaked faster, on day 5 versus 15. There was a possibility that FACS-sorted repertoires contained abundant clonotypes contaminating from the bulk population.

In this sample, this clonotype turned up many times. Its antigen is undetermined. Sequencing was performed on PBMCs, taken 15 days after the yellow fever booster vaccination. The TCR comes from a man younger than 35 who received the YFV17D yellow fever vaccine. The chain couples TRBV6-5 to TRBJ2-5; TRBD2 might be the D (6 bases). CDR3 sequence: CASSSLRTDRGGSETQYF. DNA for the CDR3: TGTGCCAGCAGCTCCCTTCGGACGGATCGCGGAGGGTCGGAGACCCAGTACTTC.